This TCR beta chain was identified in a study of T cell clonality in common variable immunodeficiency. This clone was counted many times. The antigen remains unidentified. With the read ending 3 residues before the CDR3 end, the germline J gene is used to fill in that end. The protocol was immunoSEQ multiplex PCR, while the TCRdb copy is restricted to in-frame clones and leaves out a portion. There are 75,000 to 85,000 clones in the sample, none observed a single time. Findings of the study overall: TCRbeta clonality was increased in CVID versus healthy controls. Fewer deletions and N-nucleotide insertions were reportedly seen in common variable immunodeficiency TCR beta sequences.

CDR3 length equals 16 residues. Deletions cut 2 bases from V and 6 bases from J, with 18 bases between. The clonotype originates from a person aged 18-70 years in good health. Sequencing used peripheral blood mononuclear cells. This sequence joins TRBV12-3 or TRBV12-4 and TRBJ2-3; maybe TRBD2 (5 bases). The covered CDR3 bases are TGTGCCAGCAGTTTAAGGGTCGCGGTCTCGGGGGATACG. As protein: CASSLRVAVSGDT. The whole CDR3 sequence reads CASSLRVAVSGDTQYF.